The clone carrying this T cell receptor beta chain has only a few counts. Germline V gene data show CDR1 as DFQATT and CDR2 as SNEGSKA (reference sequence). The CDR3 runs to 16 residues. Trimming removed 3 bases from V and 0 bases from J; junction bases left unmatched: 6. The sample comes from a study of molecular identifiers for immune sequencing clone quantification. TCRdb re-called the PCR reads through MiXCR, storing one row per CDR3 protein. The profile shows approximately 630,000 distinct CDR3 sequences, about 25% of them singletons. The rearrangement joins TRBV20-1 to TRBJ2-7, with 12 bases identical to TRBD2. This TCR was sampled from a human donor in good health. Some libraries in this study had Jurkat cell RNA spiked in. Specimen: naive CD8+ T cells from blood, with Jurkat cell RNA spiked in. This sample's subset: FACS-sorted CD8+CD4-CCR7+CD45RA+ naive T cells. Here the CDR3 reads CSASFGTSGLSYEQYF. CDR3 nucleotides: TGCAGTGCTAGCTTCGGGACTAGCGGGCTCTCCTACGAGCAGTACTTC.